This T cell receptor (beta chain) originates from a study of metastatic and nonmetastatic thyroid tumors. The entire patient cohort was treatment-naive prior to thyroid surgery. The CDR3 spans 15 residues. J lost 6 bases, V lost 4 bases, and 2 bases had no gene match. Germline V gives CDR1 MRHNA, CDR2 SNTAGT. This clone occurred a few times. Using MiXCR, TCRdb reanalyzed the PCR reads. The repertoire holds 25,000 to 35,000 clones, with 3.5% to 5% as singletons. The sample consisted of blood. This TCR came from a female donor with papillary thyroid cancer or a benign thyroid nodule (not recorded which). Some clones in this sample may be carry-over from other donors' samples. The chain is built from TRBV6-4 and TRBJ2-1; TRBD2 agrees at 14 bases. The CDR3 region is CASSAGTSGSNEQFF. The CDR3 DNA sequence: TGTGCCAGCAGTGCCGGGACTAGCGGGAGCAATGAGCAGTTCTTC.